The subject of this entry is one TCR beta chain. The sample comes from a study of control samples from healthy donors and cancer patients. V lost 2 bases, J lost 2 bases, and 4 bases lay in between. CDR3 length: 12 amino acids. The V gene's germline CDR1 is MDHEN and CDR2 SYDVKM. TCRdb's table, derived via immunoSEQ multiplex PCR, lists solely in-frame clones and lacks some. The data contain some 77,000 clones, roughly nine tenths of them seen just once; the ten biggest clones take up 7.5% to 9%. The clonotype was recovered from a woman aged 60-75 years in good health. The J gene is TRBJ2-7, the V gene TRBV28; no definite D call. The sample taken for sequencing was blood. The CDR3 nucleotides are TGTGCCAGCAGTTTAGGGACCTACGAGCAGTACTTC. Protein: CASSLGTYEQYF.